The next 22 T cell receptor beta chains were all read from a single sample in a study of blood T cell repertoires in COVID-19. Sequencing was performed with immunoSEQ multiplex PCR; in TCRdb, only in-frame clones are kept and a portion is missing. The sample lists 110,000 or so clones; over 65% were seen once. The specimen was peripheral blood. The source of these receptors is a man aged 70-80 years with acute or convalescent COVID-19.

The rearrangement uses TRBV18 and TRBJ1-1, with D tentatively TRBD1 (6 bases). The CDR3 consists of 15 residues. Germline CDR1 reads KGHSH; CDR2 reads LQKENI. V was clipped by 0 bases and J by 0 bases, with 8 bases between them. The CDR3 reads CASSPPPGVNTEAFF. CDR3 sequence (DNA): TGTGCCAGCTCACCACCTCCAGGGGTGAACACTGAAGCTTTCTTT.

In its sample, this clone was seen a few times. The J gene is TRBJ1-1, the V gene TRBV10-1; 11 nucleotides line up with TRBD1. With 5 bases clipped from V and 2 bases from J, the junction kept 16 bases outside the gene matches. The CDR3 totals 19 residues. CDR1 and CDR2 from the germline V gene are WNHNN and SYGVQD (reference sequence). In DNA, the CDR3 is TGCGCCAGCAGTCAGACACGGACAGGGGGCTTTAGGAAAAACACTGAAGCTTTCTTT. Its translation is CASSQTRTGGFRKNTEAFF.

The chain combines TRBV27 with TRBJ1-3; D may be TRBD1 (6 bases). The CDR3 covers 13 residues. Germline V gives CDR1 MNHEY, CDR2 SMNVEV (reference sequence). Trimming took off 1 base at V and 11 bases at J, with 12 bases between the two ends. CDR3 coding DNA: TGTGCCAGCAGTTTATTACAGGGAGACCCCATATATTTT. Residues: CASSLLQGDPIYF.

J is TRBJ2-7 and V is TRBV19; D unresolved. Per germline, CDR1 LNHDA and CDR2 SQIVND (reference sequence). The CDR3 runs 13 residues. V dropped 3 bases and J dropped 2 bases, with 8 bases sitting between them. CDR3 in amino acids: CASSMGRTYEQYF. DNA for the CDR3: TGTGCCAGTAGTATGGGCAGAACCTACGAGCAGTACTTC.

V usage is TRBV7-7 and J usage is TRBJ2-5, with TRBD1 matching 7 bases. Unmatched junction bases numbered 20, after V lost 5 bases and J lost 2 bases. This CDR3 has 19 amino acids. Germline V gene lookup returns CDR1 SSHAT and CDR2 FNYEAQ (reference sequence). DNA of the CDR3: TGTGCCAGCAGCCCATTCTTAGGTTATCCGGGACAGCAACAAGAGACCCAGTACTTC. It yields the protein CASSPFLGYPGQQQETQYF.

V and J are TRBV3-1 (or the pseudogene TRBV3-2) and TRBJ1-1, with D hard to call. The CDR3 has 13 amino acids. The V gene lost 4 bases and the J gene lost 1 base, with 7 bases spanning the gap. Germline loops: CDR1 LGHDT, CDR2 YNNKEL (reference sequence). CDR3 sequence: CASSRIQNTEAFF. In DNA form, the CDR3 reads TGTGCCAGCAGCCGAATACAGAACACTGAAGCTTTCTTT.

This clone appeared a few times. CDR3 DNA sequence: TGTGCCAGCAGTTTATTCCTAGACAGGACCGGGGAGCTGTTTTTT. Amino acids: CASSLFLDRTGELFF. The chain uses TRBV27 and TRBJ2-2; D may be TRBD1 (6 bases). Trimming removed 1 base at V and 5 bases at J, with 11 bases between. CDR1 MNHEY and CDR2 SMNVEV come from the germline V gene (reference sequence). The CDR3 is 15 residues long.

This chain links TRBV6-2 or TRBV6-3 with TRBJ1-1, with 7 bases that match TRBD1. CDR3 length: 16 amino acids. Germline V gene lookup returns CDR1 MNHEY and CDR2 SVGEGT. Trimming cost V 2 bases and J 1 base; bases outside gene matches: 7. As DNA, the CDR3 is TGTGCCAGCAGTTACACCTGGACAGGAGCGAACACTGAAGCTTTCTTT. It specifies CASSYTWTGANTEAFF.

CDR3 loop: CASSSTGTATTNEKLFF. CDR3 nucleotide sequence: TGTGCCAGCAGTTCTACGGGGACAGCAACCACTAATGAAAAACTGTTTTTT. The chain employs TRBV28 and TRBJ1-4, with 7 bases matching TRBD1. Germline V gives CDR1 MDHEN, CDR2 SYDVKM. V dropped 4 bases and J dropped 2; count of bases not matched to a gene: 10. The length of the CDR3 is 17 residues. Together with reference TRBV28 and TRBJ1-4, the CDR3 gives the full variable domain: DVKVTQSSRYLVKRTGEKVFLECVQDMDHENMFWYRQDPGLGLRLIYFSYDVKMKEKGDIPEGYSVSREKKERFSLILESASTNQTSMYLCASSSTGTATTNEKLFFGSGTQLSVL.

The CDR3 bases are TGCGCCAGCAGCCTGGACAGGGGGAACACTGAAGCTTTCTTT. This sequence encodes CASSLDRGNTEAFF. The rearrangement joins TRBV5-1 to TRBJ1-1, with 9 bases aligning to TRBD1. After removal of 4 bases from V and 1 base from J, the junction contained 2 bases not matched to a gene. Germline CDR1 SGHRS, CDR2 YFSETQ. This CDR3 contains 14 residues.

V usage is TRBV2 and J usage is TRBJ2-4; TRBD2 is a possible D gene (6 bases). Trimming took off 3 bases at V and 7 bases at J, with 10 bases between the two ends. The germline V gene has CDR1 SNHLY and CDR2 FYNNEI. CDR3 length equals 13 residues. CDR3 region: CASSELGRNIQYF. The DNA of the CDR3 is TGTGCCAGCAGTGAGTTGGGGAGGAACATTCAGTACTTC.

The J gene is TRBJ2-6, the V gene TRBV15; 7 bases are a match to TRBD2. Germline-derived CDR1 and CDR2 are LNHNV and YYDKDF (reference sequence). The CDR3 contains 20 residues. Germline trimming cut 5 bases from V and 0 bases from J; bases unmatched to any gene: 16. This chain's CDR3 is CATSRAGTGGIFSGANVLTF. In DNA, the CDR3 is TGTGCCACCAGCCGAGCTGGGACGGGGGGTATTTTCTCTGGGGCCAACGTCCTGACTTTC. The full variable domain, with the rest looked up from reference TRBV15 and TRBJ2-6, is DAMVIQNPRYQVTQFGKPVTLSCSQTLNHNVMYWYQQKSSQAPKLLFHYYDKDFNNEADTPDNFQSRRPNTSFCFLDIRSPGLGDTAMYLCATSRAGTGGIFSGANVLTFGAGSRLTVL.

The genes are TRBV7-9 and TRBJ2-3, with 8 nucleotides matching TRBD1. Germline trimming cut 5 bases from V and 11 bases from J; bases unmatched to any gene: 6. Per germline, CDR1 SEHNR and CDR2 FQNEAQ (reference sequence). The CDR3 consists of 12 residues. CDR3 nucleotide sequence: TGTGCCAGCAGCCCGGACAGGGATTTGCAGTATTTT. Its translation: CASSPDRDLQYF. Variable domain in full (rest from reference TRBV7-9 and TRBJ2-3): DTGVSQNPRHKITKRGQNVTFRCDPISEHNRLYWYRQTLGQGPEFLTYFQNEAQLEKSRLLSDRFSAERPKGSFSTLEIQRTEQGDSAMYLCASSPDRDLQYFGPGTRLTVL.

The chain carries TRBV24-1 and TRBJ2-1; TRBD1 is a possible D gene (5 bases). The CDR3 spans 14 residues. V lost 2 bases and J 12 bases, leaving 16 bases between the germline ends. Germline V CDR1 and CDR2: KGHDR, SFDVKD. CDR3 region: CATSDSTRSRGQFF. CDR3 nucleotide sequence: TGTGCCACCAGTGATTCCACCCGCTCAAGGGGGCAGTTCTTC.

The V call is TRBV6-5, the J call TRBJ2-7; 8 bases match TRBD1. Germline V gene data show CDR1 as MNHEY and CDR2 as SVGAGI. This CDR3 spans 16 amino acids. Trimming took 2 bases from V and 4 from J; bases not matched to a gene: 10. The CDR3 region is CASSYQWTGQTYEQYF. CDR3 nucleotides: TGTGCCAGCAGTTACCAATGGACAGGGCAAACATACGAGCAGTACTTC.

This clone was found a few times. The rearrangement links TRBV7-8 to TRBJ1-1; unclear D gene. The CDR3 sequence is 14 residues long. Germline V gene lookup returns CDR1 SGHVS and CDR2 FQNEAQ. Between the trimmed V and J ends, which lost 5 bases and 1 base, there was a span of 11 bases. The CDR3 loop is CASSQLGRNTEAFF. In nucleotides, the CDR3 is TGTGCCAGCAGCCAACTGGGCAGGAACACTGAAGCTTTCTTT.

The chain couples TRBV5-1 to TRBJ2-1, with 8 bases identical to TRBD1. Germline lookup yields CDR1 SGHRS and CDR2 YFSETQ. With 5 bases clipped from V and 5 bases from J, the junction kept 9 bases outside the gene matches. The length of the CDR3 is 15 residues. CDR3 sequence reads: CASSKGAGGDNEQFF. In DNA, the CDR3 is TGCGCCAGCAGTAAGGGGGCAGGGGGCGACAATGAGCAGTTCTTC.

The rearrangement uses TRBV7-8 and TRBJ1-2, with 11 bases fitting TRBD1. V dropped 3 bases and J dropped 0; count of bases not matched to a gene: 0. The germline V gene encodes CDR1 SGHVS and CDR2 FQNEAQ. This CDR3 has 15 residues. The CDR3 sequence is CASSLGQGANYGYTF. The CDR3 bases are TGTGCCAGCAGCTTGGGACAGGGGGCTAACTATGGCTACACCTTC.

The rearrangement links TRBV7-2 to TRBJ2-1; D not certain. The CDR3 length is 13 residues. The germline CDR1 and CDR2 sequences are SGHTA and FQGNSA. V was cut by 5 bases and J by 7 bases, with 12 bases left in between. The DNA of the CDR3 is TGTGCCAGCAGCCGGTGGCGGTCAAATGAGCAGTTCTTC. This sequence encodes CASSRWRSNEQFF. The whole variable domain, filled in from reference TRBV7-2 and TRBJ2-1, reads GAGVSQSPSNKVTEKGKDVELRCDPISGHTALYWYRQSLGQGLEFLIYFQGNSAPDKSGLPSDRFSAERTGGSVSTLTIQRTQQEDSAVYLCASSRWRSNEQFFGPGTRLTVL.

The table lists this clone with a count of one. The J gene is TRBJ2-7, the V gene TRBV28, with D maybe TRBD1 (7 bases). Trimming pared 7 bases from V and 3 bases from J, leaving 22 bases between. The CDR3 contains 16 residues. CDR1 and CDR2 from the germline V gene are MDHEN and SYDVKM. CDR3 sequence (DNA): TGTGCCAGCACTCCCGGGGGCCGGACAGGAGACTACGAGCAGTACTTC. Residues: CASTPGGRTGDYEQYF.

The chain employs TRBV7-8 and TRBJ2-7, with TRBD1 matching 7 bases. The ends lost 5 bases at V and 0 bases at J; junction bases unmatched: 10. This CDR3 contains 16 residues. The V gene's germline CDR1 is SGHVS and CDR2 FQNEAQ. CDR3 loop: CASSQGQNYPSYEQYF. The CDR3 nucleotides read TGTGCCAGCAGCCAGGGACAGAACTACCCCTCCTACGAGCAGTACTTC.

The chain combines TRBV29-1 with TRBJ1-1; the D is unclear. Germline loops: CDR1 SQVTM, CDR2 ANQGSEA. Trimming shortened V by 7 bases and J by 0 bases, and 12 bases separated the two germline ends. The CDR3 is 13 amino acids. CDR3 nucleotides: TGCAGCGGCTGGACTCCTCTGAACACTGAAGCTTTCTTT. This sequence encodes CSGWTPLNTEAFF. Full variable domain (outside the CDR3, taken from reference TRBV29-1 and TRBJ1-1): SAVISQKPSRDICQRGTSLTIQCQVDSQVTMMFWYRQQPGQSLTLIATANQGSEATYESGFVIDKFPISRPNLTFSTLTVSNMSPEDSSIYLCSGWTPLNTEAFFGQGTRLTVV.